This TCR beta chain is drawn from a study of blood T cell repertoires in COVID-19. As for the study in general: Whether acute or convalescent, the COVID-19 samples came from the United States, Italy and Spain.

The length of the CDR3 is 15 residues. Germline values: CDR1 SGHVS, CDR2 FNYEAQ. V trimming: 4 bases; J trimming: 6 bases; junction bases outside the gene matches: 7. Sequenced by immunoSEQ multiplex PCR; TCRdb stores in-frame clones only, minus some. Of under 300,000 clones in the sample, roughly 80% were seen once. The sample consisted of peripheral blood. J is TRBJ2-5 and V is TRBV7-6; 11 positions match TRBD2. This TCR was sampled from a man aged 55-75 years who had recovered from COVID-19. CDR3 region: CASSSRLAGTKTQYF. The CDR3, as DNA: TGTGCCAGCAGCTCGAGACTAGCGGGAACGAAGACCCAGTACTTC.